The clone carrying this TCR beta chain has only a few counts. Antigen: not known. The data derive from a study of identical twins. Study observations and caveats: There was an excess of low generation probability in the out-of-frame alpha sequences that twins shared.

TCRdb called the 5' RACE reads again in MiXCR, with one record for every CDR3 protein. This table has about 1.7 million distinct CDR3 sequences, roughly 35% appearing once. The V gene's germline CDR1 is SGHAT and CDR2 FQNNGV. This CDR3 has 13 amino acids. V was cut by 1 base and J by 5 bases, with 8 bases left in between. The chain couples TRBV11-2 to TRBJ2-5; D is unresolved. The material sequenced was cord blood. The receptor was isolated from a newborn girl in good health. The CDR3 DNA is TGTGCCAGCAGCTTAGCGTTTCGGGAGACCCAGTACTTC. It specifies CASSLAFRETQYF.